The rows below give T cell receptor beta chains drawn from one sample of a study of blood T cell repertoires in COVID-19. Only in-frame clones appear in the TCRdb table, and some are missing; sequencing was by immunoSEQ multiplex PCR. The sample has 200,000 to 300,000 clones, 70% to 90% seen once. The material sequenced was peripheral blood. The receptors shown here come from a man aged 25-45 years with active or convalescent COVID-19. Both conserved end residues are part of each CDR3. The D gene is left open where the match is weak. Size values are once, few and many counts, or a class for expanded clones, and some rows have none.

D gene	V gene	clone size	J gene	CDR3 DNA	CDR3 protein
NA	TRBV6-5	NA	TRBJ1-4	TGTGCCAGCAGTTATAGAGGGAGTGGTATTGAAAAACTGTTTTTT	CASSYRGSGIEKLFF
TRBD2	TRBV10-2	NA	TRBJ2-1	TGCGCCAGCAGTGAGTTAGCGGGGGGGTTCGTCGATGAGCAGTTCTTC	CASSELAGGFVDEQFF
NA	TRBV19	NA	TRBJ2-2	TGTGCCAGTAGTATAGATTGGCGGATGAACACCGGGGAGCTGTTTTTT	CASSIDWRMNTGELFF
NA	TRBV10-1	once	TRBJ1-2	TGCGCCAGCAGCCCCAGGGGCTCCTATGGCTACACCTTC	CASSPRGSYGYTF
TRBD1	TRBV19	NA	TRBJ1-1	TGTGCCAGTAGTGCGGGCAGGGGGCACGGTCTGGACACTGAAGCTTTCTTT	CASSAGRGHGLDTEAFF
NA	TRBV19	NA	TRBJ2-7	TGTGCCAGTAGTATAGATCACAGGGTAGCCTACGAGCAGTACTTC	CASSIDHRVAYEQYF
NA	TRBV5-1	once	TRBJ1-5	TGCGCCAGCAGCTTGGCAGGCCACAACGATCAGCCCCAGCATTTT	CASSLAGHNDQPQHF
NA	TRBV14	NA	TRBJ1-3	TGTGCCAGCAGCCAAGATCAATCCGGAAACACCATATATTTT	CASSQDQSGNTIYF
NA	TRBV5-1	few	TRBJ2-5	TGCGCCAGCAGCTTCGGTTGGGCTAGCGAATACCAAGAGACCCAGTACTTC	CASSFGWASEYQETQYF
NA	TRBV5-1	NA	TRBJ2-2	TGCGCCAGCAGCTTCGCAGGGCCTAACACCGGGGAGCTGTTTTTT	CASSFAGPNTGELFF
NA	TRBV5-8	NA	TRBJ2-3	TGTGCCAGCAGGATGGTCGGTACAGATACGCAGTATTTT	CASRMVGTDTQYF
TRBD2	TRBV13	NA	TRBJ2-3	TGTGCCAGCAGCCCATGGGGCGGGGGTTTCACAGATACGCAGTATTTT	CASSPWGGGFTDTQYF
TRBD1	TRBV4-1	NA	TRBJ1-1	TGCGCCAGCAGCCAAGACCCCGGACAGGGAAACACTGAAGCTTTCTTT	CASSQDPGQGNTEAFF
NA	TRBV9	NA	TRBJ1-1	TGTGCCAGCAGCCCCTTCACAGGGAGCACTGAAGCTTTCTTT	CASSPFTGSTEAFF
NA	TRBV6-5	NA	TRBJ2-5	TGTGCCAGCATCCCCACAGGGCTCCCCCAAGAGACCCAGTACTTC	CASIPTGLPQETQYF
TRBD2	TRBV5-4	NA	TRBJ2-2	TGTGCCAGCAGCTTTGCGGGGGGGCGGAACACCGGGGAGCTGTTTTTT	CASSFAGGRNTGELFF
NA	TRBV6-5	NA	TRBJ1-5	TGTGCCAGCAGGCACAATGAACCAAATCAGCCCCAGCATTTT	CASRHNEPNQPQHF
NA	TRBV6-1	few	TRBJ2-7	TGTGCCAGCAGTGAAGACGGAGGCTACGAGCAGTACTTC	CASSEDGGYEQYF
TRBD1	TRBV29-1	NA	TRBJ1-4	TGCAGCGGGGGGACAGGGATAGGCGGAAAACTGTTTTTT	CSGGTGIGGKLFF
NA	TRBV5-1	few	TRBJ1-1	TGCGCCAGCAGCGCTGTACCGAATACAGTGAACACTGAAGCTTTCTTT	CASSAVPNTVNTEAFF
TRBD1	TRBV5-6	NA	TRBJ2-7	TGTGCCAGCAGCAGCCGATACAGGGGTGGTATTTACGAGCAGTACTTC	CASSSRYRGGIYEQYF
NA	TRBV11-2	NA	TRBJ2-7	TGTGCCAGCAGCTCGCGCCTTCAGGGGCACGAGCAGTACTTC	CASSSRLQGHEQYF
TRBD1	TRBV2	NA	TRBJ1-2	TGTGCCAGCAGTGCGGACAGGGGCCGTGGCTACACCTTC	CASSADRGRGYTF
TRBD2	TRBV30	NA	TRBJ2-5	TGTGCCTGGAGTGGTGGAGCGGGGGGTGAGACCCAGTACTTC	CAWSGGAGGETQYF
TRBD2	TRBV15	NA	TRBJ2-5	TGTGCCACCAGCAGAGGGTCTAGCGGGGGGGAAGAGACCCAGTACTTC	CATSRGSSGGEETQYF
NA	TRBV6-5	NA	TRBJ1-5	TGTGCCAGCAGTTTCCTCCACGGGCAGCCCCAGCATTTT	CASSFLHGQPQHF
NA	TRBV5-4	NA	TRBJ1-3	TGTGCCAGCAGCCTTGAGAGTGGAAACACCATATATTTT	CASSLESGNTIYF
NA	TRBV9	NA	TRBJ1-1	TGTGCCAGCAGCGTCGAGGAATACCGTTACACTGAAGCTTTCTTT	CASSVEEYRYTEAFF
NA	TRBV4-1	NA	TRBJ2-7	TGCGCCAGCAGCTATCACGGGGGCGAGCAGTACTTC	CASSYHGGEQYF
NA	TRBV6-5	NA	TRBJ1-2	TGTGCCAGCAGTTCCCTGGGCTCGGGCTACACCTTC	CASSSLGSGYTF
NA	TRBV28	NA	TRBJ1-1	TGTGCCAGCAAAGGTATCGGAGGATCGACTCACACATCGAACACTGAAGCTTTCTTT	CASKGIGGSTHTSNTEAFF
NA	TRBV5-1	NA	TRBJ2-5	TGCGCCAGCAGCTTGGTATTAGCTCAAGAGACCCAGTACTTC	CASSLVLAQETQYF